This T cell receptor beta chain stems from a study of OX40 agonist ivuxolimab in advanced cancers. The repertoire was sequenced with immunoSEQ multiplex PCR; TCRdb's copy has only in-frame clones and lacks some. The data show tens of thousands of clones, less than 95% seen once. Trimming shortened V by 4 bases and J by 3 bases, and 13 bases separated the two germline ends. The germline gives CDR1 MDHEN, CDR2 SYDVKM. This CDR3 spans 15 amino acids. Study-level findings and limits: The study observed clonal expansion of CD4+ and CD8+ blood T cells by week 6 at 0.1 to 3.0 mg/kg.

As for this clone: The antigen is unknown.

The V gene is TRBV28, the J gene TRBJ1-5, with TRBD1 as a possible D gene (6 bases). The sample was CD4+ or CD8+ T cells sorted from blood, taken in a trial of the OX40 agonist ivuxolimab. The sequence came from an adult with an advanced solid tumor such as melanoma, head and neck, liver or kidney cancer. The CDR3 is CASSSVQGYNQPQHF. The CDR3 nucleotides are TGTGCCAGCAGTTCGGTACAGGGATACAATCAGCCCCAGCATTTT.